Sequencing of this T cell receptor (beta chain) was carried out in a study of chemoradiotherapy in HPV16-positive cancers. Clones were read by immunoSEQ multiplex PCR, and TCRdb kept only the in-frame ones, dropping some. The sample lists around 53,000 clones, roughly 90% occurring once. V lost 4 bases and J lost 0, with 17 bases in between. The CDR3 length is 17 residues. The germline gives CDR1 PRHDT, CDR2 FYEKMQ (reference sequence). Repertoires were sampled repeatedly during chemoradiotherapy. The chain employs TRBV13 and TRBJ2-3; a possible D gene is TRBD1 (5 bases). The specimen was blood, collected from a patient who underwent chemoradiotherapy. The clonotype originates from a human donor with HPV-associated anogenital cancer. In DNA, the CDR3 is TGTGCCAGCAGCTCCCGGCTAAGGGGCCGGAGCACAGATACGCAGTATTTT. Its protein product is CASSSRLRGRSTDTQYF.